This T cell receptor (beta chain) originates from a study of blood T cell repertoires in COVID-19 (dated by TCRdb to 2020 to 2021). Study-level background: Samples from collaborators originated in the United States, Italy and Spain and spanned both the acute and convalescent phases of COVID-19. The prospective study material was composed of cDNA or gDNA derived from T cells, B-cell-depleted T cells, or PBMCs. The dataset comprised deeply sampled blood TCRbeta repertoires from subjects exposed to, actively infected with, or recovered from COVID-19. A freely available public database, intended as a resource for researchers studying the immune response to SARS-CoV-2, is where the repertoires were released. Samples were obtained from the ongoing ImmuneRACE study (first 160 participants) and from 1,254 subjects provided by 6 global collaborators. Sample metadata almost always included a de-identified subject ID, COVID-19 status, age in years and sex. Where HLA class I and class II types were available, the types were taken from metadata supplied by the sample provider, not from assay-based typing. What the authors observed across the whole study: Clinical and demographic metadata were provided uncurated, with the amount varying by source and participant.

This clone has a handful of counts. Its antigen is still unknown. No quality values exist for individual bases; no much larger clone is one base distant. TCRbeta CDR3 regions were amplified from genomic DNA by means of the immunoSEQ Assay, a bias-controlled multiplex PCR. Concerning the study's data processing: Within the assay, amplification of reference gene primers was used to estimate how many nucleated cells each sample contained. To quantify the absolute abundance of each unique TCRbeta CDR3 rearrangement, sequence reads were collapsed and filtered. For each sample, productive Simpson clonality was calculated as the square root of Simpson's diversity index across productive rearrangements. TCRdb took over this immuneACCESS table, retaining in-frame rearrangements with V and J assigned. Such tables are incomplete; in checked studies, under half of the missing clones stem from an unresolved V gene, and the remainder is unexplained. Clonal size and the V and J genes are those of that table, whereas D and trimming came from the DNA. The sample data list hundreds of thousands of clones, and roughly 83% of these were observed just once. Jointly, the top ten make up roughly 2% of the sample.

The germline V and J ends show losses of 4 bases and 13 bases respectively, and no gene match explains 15 bases of the junction. There are 15 amino acids in the CDR3, from cysteine to phenylalanine inclusive. The DNA shown is the 45-base CDR3, in frame from base 1. From a lookup of the germline V gene, CDR1 and CDR2 are KGHSH and LQKENI. Participants in the prospective study were enrolled through a virtual design, were aged about 18 to 100 years, and lived in 20 to 30 United States geographic areas. In the prospective study, participants were assigned to cohorts based on the clinical history participants reported in a screening survey and a study questionnaire. Recovered participants in ImmuneRACE Cohort 3 were defined as having two consecutive negative NP/OP PCR tests, clearance from a healthcare professional, or resolution of symptoms. Each participant in the prospective study had whole blood, serum and a nasopharyngeal or oropharyngeal swab collected by mobile phlebotomists. Over an approximately 2-month period, participants in the prospective study had the option of providing additional blood draws and questionnaires. Before DNA extraction, blood samples from the prospective study were shipped at room temperature or frozen.

The sequenced material came from PBMCs or T cells enriched from blood (not recorded which). The receptor chain draws on TRBV18 and TRBJ1-1, and TRBD1 aligns with 10 junction nucleotides. The clonotype comes from a woman between 50 and 59 years old who had recovered from COVID-19. CDR3 region: CASSQFPRTGGFGFF. In nucleotide form, the sequence is TGTGCCAGCTCACAATTTCCAAGGACAGGGGGATTTGGTTTCTTT.